This TCR beta chain was recorded in a study of control samples from healthy donors and cancer patients. Germline V lookup: CDR1 SGHDT, CDR2 YYEEEE. The CDR3 runs to 16 residues. Trimming cost V 4 bases and J 7 bases; bases outside gene matches: 15. The protocol was immunoSEQ multiplex PCR, while the TCRdb copy is restricted to in-frame clones and leaves out a portion. The data contain about 130,000 clones, approximately 90% of them singletons. Sequencing was done on a sample of blood. The clonotype comes from a man younger than 35 in good health. J is TRBJ2-7 and V is TRBV5-6; the match to TRBD1 covers 9 bases. Written as DNA, the CDR3 is TGTGCCAGCAGCCCTAACCGTTGGACAGGGGCAGAGGAGCAGTACTTC. Its protein is CASSPNRWTGAEEQYF.